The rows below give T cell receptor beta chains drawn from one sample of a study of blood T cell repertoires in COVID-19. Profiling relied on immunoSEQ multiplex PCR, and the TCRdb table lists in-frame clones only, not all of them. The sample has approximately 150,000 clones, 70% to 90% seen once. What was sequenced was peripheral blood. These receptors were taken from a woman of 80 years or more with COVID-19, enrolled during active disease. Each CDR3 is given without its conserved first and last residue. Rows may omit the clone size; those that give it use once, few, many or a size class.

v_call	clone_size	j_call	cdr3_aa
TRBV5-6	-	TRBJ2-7	ASSFPGNRAYEQY
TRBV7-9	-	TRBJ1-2	ASSFTGYGYT
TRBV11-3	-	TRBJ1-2	ASSLGGGGYT
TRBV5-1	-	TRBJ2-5	ASSSFQGAETQY
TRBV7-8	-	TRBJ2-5	ASSLGHRQETQY
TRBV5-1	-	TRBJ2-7	ASSLEAIRSLAASSYEQY
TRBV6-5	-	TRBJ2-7	ASTQTGTGFYEQY
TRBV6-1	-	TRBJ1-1	ASSENWNTEAF
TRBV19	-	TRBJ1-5	ASSMAGRGNQPQH
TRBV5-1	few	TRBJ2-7	ASGDGGPTYEQY
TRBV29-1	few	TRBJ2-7	SVTPPAGGNEQY
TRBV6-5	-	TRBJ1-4	ASSRDRGNEKLF
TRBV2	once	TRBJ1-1	ATSHAGTAWAEAF
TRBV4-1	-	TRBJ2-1	ASSPIRVNNEQF
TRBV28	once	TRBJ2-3	ASSPNPTGGEDTQY
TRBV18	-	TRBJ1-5	ASSRDRLNQPQH
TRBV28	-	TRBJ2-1	ASIEREAYNEQF
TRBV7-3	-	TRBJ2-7	ASSLYQGASYEQY
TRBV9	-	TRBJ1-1	ASSRGTGITEAF
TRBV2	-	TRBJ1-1	AGRENTEAF
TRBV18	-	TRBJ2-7	ASSPGNAGKYEQY
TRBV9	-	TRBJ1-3	ASSVGPYSGNTIY
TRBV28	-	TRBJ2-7	ASSLSGTGSYEQY
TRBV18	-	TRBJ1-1	ASSPQGGTEAF
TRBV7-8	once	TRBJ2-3	ATAQGAGGTDTQY
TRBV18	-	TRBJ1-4	ASSPRPWQGTEKLF